Sequencing of this T cell receptor beta chain was carried out in a study of shared clonotypes between healthy human individuals. CDR3 size: 16 residues. V dropped 2 bases and J dropped 2; count of bases not matched to a gene: 6. Germline V gives CDR1 LNHNV, CDR2 YYDKDF (reference sequence). Repertoires were generated with immunoSEQ multiplex PCR, while TCRdb's copy carries only in-frame clones and drops some. The data hold some 2,400,000 clones, with approximately 96% observed a single time. V is TRBV15 and J is TRBJ2-3; 8 positions match TRBD2. This TCR came from a man younger than 35 in good health. The sample comprised naive CD4+ T cells sorted from blood. Subset specified: CD45RA+ positively selected. This CDR3 is CATSRRAGVDTDTQYF. The CDR3 nucleotides are TGTGCCACCAGCAGAAGAGCGGGAGTCGACACAGATACGCAGTATTTT. The complete variable domain, with remaining parts taken from reference TRBV15 and TRBJ2-3, reads DAMVIQNPRYQVTQFGKPVTLSCSQTLNHNVMYWYQQKSSQAPKLLFHYYDKDFNNEADTPDNFQSRRPNTSFCFLDIRSPGLGDTAMYLCATSRRAGVDTDTQYFGPGTRLTVL.